The clone carrying this T cell receptor (beta chain) showed up just a few times. Antigen unknown. This was the immunoSEQ version 4 assay in survey mode. Clones were read by immunoSEQ multiplex PCR, and TCRdb kept only the in-frame ones, dropping some. This sample has about 25,000 clones, with approximately 79% found just once. The data were taken from a study of persistence of HIV-infected CD4 T cells. This CDR3 is 13 amino acids long. The V gene lost 7 bases and the J gene lost 1 base, with 13 bases spanning the gap. Germline-derived CDR1 and CDR2 are SQVTM and ANQGSEA. An overlapping HIV-1 Gag peptide pool stimulated these cells at 0.75 to 1 ug/peptide/mL. CD4+ T cells upregulating both CD40 ligand and CD69 were sorted as responding cells.

This TCR was recovered from an adult man with HIV who was CMV-seropositive. The sequenced sample was CD4+ T cells sorted from PBMCs after roughly 20-hour stimulation, obtained from a patient who received antiretroviral therapy. J is TRBJ1-1 and V is TRBV29-1; tentative D call: TRBD1 (5 bases). CDR3: CSGAGRRNTEAFF. The CDR3 DNA reads TGCAGCGGAGCGGGGCGGAGGAACACTGAAGCTTTCTTT.